Each of the 27 T cell receptor beta chains below was sequenced from the same sample in a study of T-cell reconstitution after alpha-beta-depleted transplantation in children (TCRdb year 2016). Per the publication, the treatment or condition label means: allogeneic hematopoietic cell transplantation with graft depleted of TCRalphabeta T cells and CD19 B cells. No antigens are known for them. Library construction relied on PCR. For sequencing, an Illumina HiSeq 2500 was employed. Molecular barcoding was employed in the preparation of TCR libraries, with unique molecular identifiers being used to normalize TCRbeta repertoire quantification. TCRdb trimmed public reads at Q25 via fastp, called clones via MiXCR and kept in-frame beta chains. Each record represents a unique CDR3 protein, reported with the most common genes and DNA among its rows. Present in this sample are around 300,000 distinct CDR3 sequences, nearly 8% of which were seen just once. The ten top clones hold 9.1% of the sample.

General findings and caveats noted by the study authors: Hyperexpanded clone frequencies declined over subsequent months; after one year, T-cell counts and TCRbeta diversity were mostly attributed to newly produced T cells.

The sequencing here drew on peripheral blood, taken 360 days after TCRalphabeta/CD19-depleted stem cell transplant. These receptor sequences come from a female patient aged 2 to 10 who had a stem cell transplant for Fanconi anemia, so the T cells may come from the graft donor.

This sequence joins TRBV18 and TRBJ2-1, with 11 nucleotides matching TRBD2. Trimming took 4 bases from V and 1 from J; bases not matched to a gene: 9. CDR1 and CDR2 from the germline V gene are KGHSH and LQKENI. The CDR3 runs to 18 residues. Written as DNA, the CDR3 is TGTGCCAGCTCACTAAACTTCTGGACTAGCGGGTCCTACAATGAGCAGTTCTTC. Protein product: CASSLNFWTSGSYNEQFF.

The gene calls are TRBV5-6 and TRBJ1-2, with 9 bases aligning to TRBD1. The junction had 4 bases not matched to a gene; V was cut back by 4 bases and J by 6 bases. The CDR3 sequence is 13 residues long. Per germline, CDR1 SGHDT and CDR2 YYEEEE. CDR3 residues: CASSLRQGDGYTF. The CDR3 nucleotides read TGTGCCAGCAGCCTAAGACAGGGGGATGGCTACACCTTC. Combining the CDR3 with reference TRBV5-6 and TRBJ1-2 gives the whole variable domain DAGVTQSPTHLIKTRGQQVTLRCSPKSGHDTVSWYQQALGQGPQFIFQYYEEEERQRGNFPDRFSGHQFPNYSSELNVNALLLGDSALYLCASSLRQGDGYTFGSGTRLTVV.

This clonotype was found many times. V usage is TRBV7-6 and J usage is TRBJ1-1; D gene ambiguous. The V end lost 6 bases, the J end lost 0 bases, and 14 bases lay between the germline ends. Germline lookup yields CDR1 SGHVS and CDR2 FNYEAQ. This CDR3 comprises 15 residues. CDR3 in amino acids: CASSRHPTLNTEAFF. In nucleotides, the CDR3 is TGTGCCAGCAGTCGACACCCAACCTTGAACACTGAAGCTTTCTTT.

This clonotype was recorded at least ten times. The genes are TRBV4-1 and TRBJ2-2, with 15 bases that match TRBD2. The V gene's germline CDR1 is MGHRA and CDR2 YSYEKL. CDR3 length equals 21 residues. The V and J ends lost 4 bases and 5 bases, in that order; junction bases with no gene match: 17. This CDR3 reads CASSPKGLAGGPRSRTGELFF. Written as DNA, the CDR3 is TGCGCCAGCAGCCCCAAGGGACTAGCGGGAGGTCCTAGATCACGAACCGGGGAGCTGTTTTTT.

This clonotype was recorded many times. V gene TRBV5-1 combines with J gene TRBJ2-7; 10 bases line up with TRBD1. The CDR3 is 16 residues long. V lost 4 bases, J lost 6 bases, and 13 bases stayed unmatched. CDR1 and CDR2 from the germline V gene are SGHRS and YFSETQ. CDR3 DNA sequence: TGCGCCAGCAGCAGTTATGTAGGGGACAGGGGCTCCGAGCAGTACTTC. As protein: CASSSYVGDRGSEQYF.

The table lists this clonotype with many counts. The chain has TRBV5-5 and TRBJ2-3; 9 bases agree with TRBD2. Germline CDR1 SGHKS, CDR2 YYEKEE (reference sequence). J was trimmed by 8 bases and V by 4 bases; bases with no gene match: 17. The CDR3 runs 17 residues. The DNA of the CDR3 is TGTGCCAGCAGCCCGACCCTGGATAGCGGGGGTCGGAGTACGCAGTATTTT. This encodes CASSPTLDSGGRSTQYF.

This clonotype was observed at least ten times. The rearrangement uses TRBV20-1 and TRBJ2-4, with D possibly matching TRBD2 (6 bases). Germline values: CDR1 DFQATT, CDR2 SNEGSKA (reference sequence). The CDR3 contains 10 residues. In nucleotides, the CDR3 is TGCCGGAGGGGCGAAAACATTCAGTACTTC. Translation gives CRRGENIQYF.

Ten or more counts support this clonotype. V gene TRBV29-1 combines with J gene TRBJ1-3; D might be TRBD1 (6 bases). This CDR3 has 14 residues. Looked up from germline, CDR1 is SQVTM and CDR2 is ANQGSEA. The V and J ends lost 5 bases and 2 bases respectively, with 13 bases between them. CDR3 region: CSVTPGQAGNTIYF. In DNA form, the CDR3 reads TGCAGCGTTACCCCGGGACAAGCTGGAAACACCATATATTTT. The full variable domain, its missing parts supplied by reference TRBV29-1 and TRBJ1-3, is SAVISQKPSRDICQRGTSLTIQCQVDSQVTMMFWYRQQPGQSLTLIATANQGSEATYESGFVIDKFPISRPNLTFSTLTVSNMSPEDSSIYLCSVTPGQAGNTIYFGEGSWLTVV.

This clonotype was observed at least ten times. The chain links TRBV9 to TRBJ1-2, with D unclear. Between the trimmed V and J ends, which lost 0 bases and 2 bases, there was a span of 17 bases. The V gene's germline CDR1 is SGDLS and CDR2 YYNGEE. This CDR3 is built from 17 residues. The CDR3 here is CASSVAPWEGSNYGYTF. The CDR3 DNA follows: TGTGCCAGCAGCGTAGCCCCTTGGGAGGGATCGAACTATGGCTACACCTTC.

This clonotype was picked up a small number of times. The chain combines TRBV5-6 with TRBJ2-2, with TRBD2 matching over 8 bases. V lost 1 base, J lost 0 bases, and 2 bases stayed unmatched. There are 16 residues in the CDR3. The germline V gene encodes CDR1 SGHDT and CDR2 YYEEEE. CDR3 loop: CASSLQTSANTGELFF. The CDR3 DNA reads TGTGCCAGCAGCTTGCAGACTAGCGCGAACACCGGGGAGCTGTTTTTT.

This clonotype was counted many times. This chain links TRBV5-1 with TRBJ1-5; the D is unclear. The CDR3 extends over 15 amino acids. V was trimmed by 0 bases and J by 2 bases, leaving 9 bases between them. The germline CDR1 and CDR2 sequences are SGHRS and YFSETQ. The CDR3 is CASSLGPGGNQPQHF. The CDR3 coding sequence is TGCGCCAGCAGCTTGGGTCCCGGGGGCAATCAGCCCCAGCATTTT. Together with reference TRBV5-1 and TRBJ1-5, the CDR3 gives the full variable domain: KAGVTQTPRYLIKTRGQQVTLSCSPISGHRSVSWYQQTPGQGLQFLFEYFSETQRNKGNFPGRFSGRQFSNSRSEMNVSTLELGDSALYLCASSLGPGGNQPQHFGDGTRLSIL.

This clonotype came up a few times. The rearrangement uses TRBV9 and TRBJ2-1, with 12 positions matching TRBD1. V dropped 3 bases and J dropped 9; count of bases not matched to a gene: 10. The CDR3 sequence is 16 residues long. Germline V lookup: CDR1 SGDLS, CDR2 YYNGEE. CDR3 loop: CASSAHRDRGRREQFF. As DNA, the CDR3 is TGTGCCAGCAGCGCACACCGGGACAGGGGGCGCCGTGAGCAGTTCTTC. The full variable domain, its missing parts supplied by reference TRBV9 and TRBJ2-1, is DSGVTQTPKHLITATGQRVTLRCSPRSGDLSVYWYQQSLDQGLQFLIQYYNGEERAKGNILERFSAQQFPDLHSELNLSSLELGDSALYFCASSAHRDRGRREQFFGPGTRLTVL.

Concerning this clonotype itself: With a much larger clone just one base away, this may be a read error. The chain couples TRBV18 to TRBJ1-1; D remains unclear. CDR1 is KGHSH and CDR2 is LQKENI in the germline V gene. The CDR3 consists of 12 residues. The CDR3 loop reads CASSPGDTQAFF. As DNA, the CDR3 is TGTGCCAGCTCACCTGGAGACACTCAAGCTTTCTTT.

At least ten counts were recorded for this clonotype. The chain employs TRBV4-3 and TRBJ2-2; TRBD1 agrees at 8 bases. Germline-derived CDR1 and CDR2 are LGHNA and YSLEER. Trimming at V came to 6 bases and at J to 0 bases, leaving 6 bases not matched to a gene. CDR3 length equals 16 residues. The CDR3 loop reads CASSEWTGTNTGELFF. The CDR3 DNA sequence: TGCGCCAGCAGTGAATGGACAGGGACGAACACCGGGGAGCTGTTTTTT.

This clonotype was found many times. This sequence joins TRBV7-9 and TRBJ1-3, with a weak D call TRBD1 (6 bases). Germline V gives CDR1 SEHNR, CDR2 FQNEAQ (reference sequence). Trimming pared 6 bases from V and 4 bases from J, leaving 10 bases between. The CDR3 has 13 amino acids. The CDR3 DNA reads TGTGCCAGCAGTTCCGGACAGGGAAACACCATATATTTT. Translating gives CASSSGQGNTIYF.

Many counts were recorded for this clonotype. The gene calls are TRBV4-2 and TRBJ2-7, with TRBD1 identical over 9 bases. The CDR3 loop spans 14 amino acids. With 4 bases clipped from V and 5 bases from J, the junction kept 6 bases outside the gene matches. Germline CDR1 reads LGHNA; CDR2 reads YNFKEQ. The CDR3 bases are TGTGCCAGCAGCCTACAGGGACAGGGCAACGAGCAGTACTTC. Translated, it gives CASSLQGQGNEQYF.

The sample holds many counts of this clonotype. This chain connects TRBV15 to TRBJ2-5, with D unresolved. Trimming took off 1 base at V and 2 bases at J, with 11 bases between the two ends. Germline V gene data show CDR1 as LNHNV and CDR2 as YYDKDF (reference sequence). CDR3 size: 15 residues. The CDR3 nucleotides read TGTGCCACCAGCAGAGTGGGTATCTTACAAGAGACCCAGTACTTC. This translates into CATSRVGILQETQYF. The whole variable domain, remainder taken from reference TRBV15 and TRBJ2-5, is DAMVIQNPRYQVTQFGKPVTLSCSQTLNHNVMYWYQQKSSQAPKLLFHYYDKDFNNEADTPDNFQSRRPNTSFCFLDIRSPGLGDTAMYLCATSRVGILQETQYFGPGTRLLVL.

This clonotype was counted a few times. The rearrangement uses TRBV18 and TRBJ1-3, with TRBD1 matching 10 bases. CDR3 length: 15 residues. V lost 3 bases and J lost 2; bases outside the gene matches: 1. The germline gives CDR1 KGHSH, CDR2 LQKENI. This chain's CDR3 is CASSPGTGAGNTIYF. The CDR3 nucleotides are TGTGCCAGCTCACCGGGGACAGGGGCTGGAAACACCATATATTTT.

This clonotype was seen repeatedly, ten times or more. This chain joins TRBV5-1 and TRBJ2-1, with D unresolved. V gave up 0 bases and J gave up 1 base, with 5 bases separating them. Germline V gene data show CDR1 as SGHRS and CDR2 as YFSETQ. This CDR3 spans 14 amino acids. The CDR3 here is CASSLGQSYNEQFF. The CDR3 DNA follows: TGCGCCAGCAGCTTGGGACAATCCTACAATGAGCAGTTCTTC.

This clonotype was counted a few times. The rearrangement uses TRBV18 and TRBJ1-5, with D unclear. The CDR3 consists of 14 residues. The V gene's germline CDR1 is KGHSH and CDR2 LQKENI. The V and J ends lost 2 bases and 7 bases respectively, with 12 bases between them. DNA of the CDR3: TGTGCCAGCTCACCATTAGGGTTAACGCAGCCCCAGCATTTT. It yields the protein CASSPLGLTQPQHF.

There are many counts of this clonotype. V is TRBV29-1 and J is TRBJ2-1; 7 nucleotides match TRBD2. The junction had 8 bases not matched to a gene; V was cut back by 0 bases and J by 3 bases. Germline V CDR1 and CDR2: SQVTM, ANQGSEA. This CDR3 comprises 16 residues. CDR3 region: CSVEDTRTSIYNEQFF. In nucleotides, the CDR3 is TGCAGCGTTGAAGATACGAGGACTAGTATCTACAATGAGCAGTTCTTC.

This clonotype was detected ten times or more. The chain recombines TRBV12-3 or TRBV12-4 with TRBJ1-6; 9 bases are a match to TRBD1. The CDR3 loop spans 18 amino acids. J gave up 1 base and V 5 bases, and 9 bases lay outside the gene matches. DNA for the CDR3: TGTGCCAGCAGTGACTCGGGACAGGGAGGATCCTATAATTCACCCCTCCACTTT. Its translation: CASSDSGQGGSYNSPLHF.

In this sample, this clonotype turned up many times. The chain uses TRBV29-1 and TRBJ2-7, with 7 bases identical to TRBD1. From germline, CDR1 is SQVTM and CDR2 ANQGSEA. Trimming at V came to 1 base and at J to 3 bases, leaving 6 bases not matched to a gene. The CDR3 spans 14 residues. The CDR3 loop is CSVEGTGEDYEQYF. In nucleotides, the CDR3 is TGCAGCGTTGAAGGGACAGGTGAGGACTACGAGCAGTACTTC.

The CDR3 nucleotides are TGTGCCATCAGTGAGCCCGGGGCCTCAGATACGCAGTATTTT. Protein sequence: CAISEPGASDTQYF. V gene TRBV10-3 combines with J gene TRBJ2-3; D possibly matches TRBD1 or TRBD2 (5 bases each). This CDR3 has 14 residues. Trimming shortened V by 2 bases and J by 4 bases, and 10 bases separated the two germline ends. Germline V CDR1 and CDR2: ENHRY, SYGVKD.

In its sample, this clonotype was seen many times. The chain couples TRBV29-1 to TRBJ1-2; D is perhaps TRBD1 (5 bases). The CDR3 loop spans 12 amino acids. Trimming cost V 3 bases and J 4 bases, with 9 bases left between them. Per the germline V gene, CDR1 is SQVTM and CDR2 is ANQGSEA. The DNA for the CDR3 is TGCAGCGTTGACCTCGGGACCTATGGCTACACCTTC. Translation: CSVDLGTYGYTF.

This clonotype was seen repeatedly, ten times or more. The genes are TRBV6-1 and TRBJ2-3; D perhaps matches TRBD2 (6 bases). Trimming took 11 bases from V and 1 from J, leaving 13 bases between them. This CDR3 has 13 residues. The germline CDR1 and CDR2 sequences are MNHNS and SASEGT. CDR3 region: CARRGRGTDTQYF. As DNA, the CDR3 is TGTGCCCGGCGGGGTCGGGGCACAGATACGCAGTATTTT.

This clonotype was seen many times. The V call is TRBV28, the J call TRBJ1-6; D uncertain. The CDR3 is made up of 13 amino acids. The V and J ends lost 8 bases and 5 bases respectively, with 10 bases between them. Germline V gene data show CDR1 as MDHEN and CDR2 as SYDVKM. The CDR3 region has the DNA TGTGCCAGCCGGGGAAGGAATAATTCACCCCTCCACTTT. It is translated as CASRGRNNSPLHF. Combining the CDR3 with reference TRBV28 and TRBJ1-6 gives the whole variable domain DVKVTQSSRYLVKRTGEKVFLECVQDMDHENMFWYRQDPGLGLRLIYFSYDVKMKEKGDIPEGYSVSREKKERFSLILESASTNQTSMYLCASRGRNNSPLHFGNGTRLTVT.